The subject of this entry is one T cell receptor (beta chain). This sample is part of a study of blood T cell repertoires in COVID-19. Whole-study context: From the United States, Italy and Spain came samples of acute and convalescent COVID-19. T cells, B-cell-depleted T cells, or PBMCs provided the cDNA or gDNA that served as material.

Under the authors' procedure: Reference gene primers were amplified, and this amplification served to estimate nucleated cell counts. The table came from immunoSEQ multiplex PCR; TCRdb's copy has only in-frame clones and leaves some out. V and J calls and clone size are given by that table; D and trimming were obtained from the DNA. The sample includes 110,000 or so clones, 85% to 90% of them seen just once. This sequence originates from a man between 65 and 85 years old with active or convalescent COVID-19. Sample: peripheral blood.

DNA of the CDR3: TGTGCCAGCAGCTCCTCGGCAACGGGTGAGCAGTTCTTC. Protein product: CASSSSATGEQFF. The V and J genes are TRBV7-9 and TRBJ2-1; no definite D call. Germline loops: CDR1 SEHNR, CDR2 FQNEAQ (reference sequence). There are 13 residues in the CDR3. V was trimmed by 4 bases and J by 9 bases, leaving 13 bases between them.